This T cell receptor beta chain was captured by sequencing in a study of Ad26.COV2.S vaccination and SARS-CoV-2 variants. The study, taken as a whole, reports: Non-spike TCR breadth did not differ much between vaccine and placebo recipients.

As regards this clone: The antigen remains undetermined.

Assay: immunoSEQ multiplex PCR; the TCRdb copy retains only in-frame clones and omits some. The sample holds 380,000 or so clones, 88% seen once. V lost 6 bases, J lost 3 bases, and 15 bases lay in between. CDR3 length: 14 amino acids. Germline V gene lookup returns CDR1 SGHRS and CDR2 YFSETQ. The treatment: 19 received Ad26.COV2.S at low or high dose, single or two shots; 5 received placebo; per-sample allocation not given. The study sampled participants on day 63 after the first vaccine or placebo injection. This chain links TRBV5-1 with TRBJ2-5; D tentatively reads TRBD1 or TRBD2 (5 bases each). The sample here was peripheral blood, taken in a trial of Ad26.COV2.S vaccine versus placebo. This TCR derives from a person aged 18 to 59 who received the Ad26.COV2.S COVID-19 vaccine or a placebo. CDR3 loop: CASNDGGAEETQYF. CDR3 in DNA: TGCGCCAGCAACGATGGGGGAGCGGAAGAGACCCAGTACTTC.